Here is one T cell receptor (beta chain) with its context. Its antigen is unknown. Qualities for individual bases were not recorded, and no much larger clone is one base off. Participants in the prospective study were aged about 18 to 95 years, lived in about two dozen United States geographic areas, and enrolled through a virtual design. To assign participants to cohorts, the prospective study relied on clinical history that participants themselves reported in a screening survey and a study questionnaire. Mobile phlebotomists in the prospective study collected whole blood, serum and a nasopharyngeal or oropharyngeal swab from every participant. Additional blood draws and questionnaires over an approximately 2-month period could optionally be provided by prospective study participants. Before DNA extraction, prospective study blood samples were shipped either frozen or at room temperature. CDR1 is given as MRHNA and CDR2 as SNTAGT, both from the germline V gene. The CDR3 covers 14 residues, taking in both the cysteine and the phenylalanine. Left in the record is the CDR3 DNA by itself, 42 bases read in frame from the first base. V is pared back by 4 bases and J by 4 bases, with 13 bases lying between the germline termini.

TCRbeta CDR3 regions were amplified from genomic DNA using the immunoSEQ Assay, a bias-controlled multiplex PCR. The paper's data handling went like this. The number of nucleated cells in each sample was estimated from the amplification of reference gene primers within the assay. To quantify the absolute abundance of each unique TCRbeta CDR3 rearrangement, sequence reads were collapsed and filtered. Productive Simpson clonality was computed per sample as the square root of Simpson's diversity index over productive rearrangements. This is the immuneACCESS table as TCRdb keeps it, with only in-frame sequences that have V and J called. A part of the clones is gone; compared with another copy, unresolved V genes explain less than half, and the rest is unexplained. V, J and clone size were drawn from that table, and D and trimming were deduced from the DNA. The sample includes 130,000 to 150,000 clones, with roughly 90% observed a single time. The ten top clones hold about 1.2% of the sample.

The data originate from a study of blood T cell repertoires in COVID-19 (dated by TCRdb to 2020 to 2022). Broadly, across the study: The collaborator samples originated in the United States, Italy and Spain and spanned the acute and convalescent phases of COVID-19. A freely available public database, intended as a resource for researchers studying the immune response to SARS-CoV-2, is where the repertoires were released. Samples were obtained from the ongoing ImmuneRACE study (first 160 participants) and from over a thousand subjects provided by 6 global collaborators. Where available, HLA class I and class II types were obtained from metadata supplied by the sample provider rather than from assay-based typing. The material from the prospective study consisted of cDNA or gDNA derived from T cells, B-cell-depleted T cells, or PBMCs. Subjects who had been exposed to COVID-19, were actively infected with it, or had recovered from it provided the deeply sampled blood TCRbeta repertoires that made up the dataset. The sample metadata nearly always contained a de-identified subject ID, COVID-19 status, age in years and sex.

Paper-wide results and their limitations: The amount of clinical and demographic metadata varied by source and participant and was provided uncurated.

The receptor chain draws on TRBV6-4 and TRBJ1-2; TRBD1 is perhaps the D gene, given 6 matching bases. The clonotype comes from a woman in her twenties or thirties with acute COVID-19. Material for sequencing was PBMCs or T cells enriched from blood (not recorded which). CDR3 sequence: CASSVGGFSYGYTF. The DNA reads TGTGCCAGCAGTGTTGGGGGCTTCTCCTATGGCTACACCTTC.